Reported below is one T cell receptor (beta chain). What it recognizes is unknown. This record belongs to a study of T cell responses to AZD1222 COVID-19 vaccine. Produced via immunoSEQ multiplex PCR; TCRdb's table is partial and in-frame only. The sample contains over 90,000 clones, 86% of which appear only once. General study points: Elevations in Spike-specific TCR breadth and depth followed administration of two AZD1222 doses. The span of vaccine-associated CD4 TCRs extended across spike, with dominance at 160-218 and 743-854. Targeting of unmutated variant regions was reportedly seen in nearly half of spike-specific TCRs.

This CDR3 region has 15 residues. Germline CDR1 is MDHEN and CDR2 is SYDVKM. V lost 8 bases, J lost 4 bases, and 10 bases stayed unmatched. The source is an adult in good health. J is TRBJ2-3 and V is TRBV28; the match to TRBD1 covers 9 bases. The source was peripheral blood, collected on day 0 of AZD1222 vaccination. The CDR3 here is CASGLGTGFADTQYF. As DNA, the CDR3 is TGTGCCAGCGGTCTAGGGACAGGGTTCGCAGATACGCAGTATTTT.